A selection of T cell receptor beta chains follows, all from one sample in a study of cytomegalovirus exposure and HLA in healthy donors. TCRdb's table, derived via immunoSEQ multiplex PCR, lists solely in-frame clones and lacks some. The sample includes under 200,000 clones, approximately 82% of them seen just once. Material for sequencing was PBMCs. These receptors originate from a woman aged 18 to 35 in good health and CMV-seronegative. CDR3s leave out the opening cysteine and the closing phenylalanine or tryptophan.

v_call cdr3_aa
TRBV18 ASSRDRGVYT
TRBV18 ASSPGLEGEY
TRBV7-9 ASSEPGQRNSPLH
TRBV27 ASSLSPTGRGNT
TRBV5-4 ASSLGLTSTDTQY
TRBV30 AWRGESTGYETQY
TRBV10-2 ASTPLGQGGTEAF
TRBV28 ASSPGGAAANEKLF
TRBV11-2 ASSTHMGREGLADTQY
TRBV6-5 ASSYDSRTGELF
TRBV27 ASSYGLRTEAF
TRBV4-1 ASSQVGTGGERGYT
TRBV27 ASSLTRGRGEAF
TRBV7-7 ASSLGTEVKQF
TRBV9 ASSAAPGQLEKLF
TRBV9 ASSPQGDRYNEQF
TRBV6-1 ASSESRQVAEAF
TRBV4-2 ASSPPAGSHEQY
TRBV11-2 ASSAGQLSSGNTIY
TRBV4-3 ASSQDGAFTDDGAGVGNEQF
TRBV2 AIPSPGGLI
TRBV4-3 ASSQDPRGKTEKLF
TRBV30 AWTVGGNTEAF
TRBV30 AWTSLAGGYNEQF
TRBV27 ASSRSGYSPLH
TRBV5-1 ASSLVPTSPPREQF
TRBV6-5 ASRTTSGGYGYT
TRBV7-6 ASSSSGSYNEQF
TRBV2 ASSESLRGSNQPQH
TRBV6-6 ASSPLTGGEVTAT
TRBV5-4 ASRKLAGGNTGELF
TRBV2 ASKLAETNEQF
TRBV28 ASSSLGPDYGYT
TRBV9 ASSAREGRRDEKLF
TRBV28 ASRNQGLAVKTGTDTQY
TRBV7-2 ASCGTSGPLGWNEQF
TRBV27 ASKAGARGNQPQH
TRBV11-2 ASSKLAGERTDTQY
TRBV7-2 ASSSTPRGFRDTEAF
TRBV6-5 ASTLVGQGELF